This entry is about one T cell receptor beta chain. Its specificity is unknown. The data are from a study of OX40 agonist ivuxolimab in advanced cancers. As for the study in general: Patients were dosed with the agonistic anti-OX40 (CD134) antibody ivuxolimab. Study results and caveats: Antigens targeted by the expanded peripheral T cells were not determined. Blood T cells, both CD4+ and CD8+, expanded clonally by week 6 at 0.1 to 3.0 mg/kg.

V was shortened by 1 base and J by 4 bases, with 14 bases between the two germline ends. This CDR3 has 15 amino acids. The V gene's germline CDR1 is MGHRA and CDR2 YSYEKL. Libraries were prepared by immunoSEQ multiplex PCR; TCRdb keeps only in-frame clonotypes and omits some of them. Found here are around 41,000 clones, 88% of them singletons; the top ten hold under 15%. This clonotype originated in an adult with an advanced solid tumor such as melanoma, head and neck, liver or kidney cancer. The V gene is TRBV4-1, the J gene TRBJ2-7, with D unresolved. Material: CD4+ or CD8+ T cells sorted from blood, obtained in a trial of the OX40 agonist ivuxolimab. The CDR3 bases are TGCGCCAGCAGCCAAGGGTCCAGCCTAACTTACGAGCAGTACTTC. Amino acids: CASSQGSSLTYEQYF.